This T cell receptor beta chain was sequenced for a study of PD-1 blockade in classical Hodgkin lymphoma. Turning to this clone: Its antigen is undetermined.

Notes on the study in general: Patients starting nivolumab less than 1 year after ASCT had lower diversity and were excluded from later analyses. Prior to therapy, complete responders displayed diversity much like that of newly diagnosed patients. Repertoires differed for reasons still undefined, possibly disease activity or prior therapy.

Some clones are missing from TCRdb's copy, which holds only in-frame ones; the method was immunoSEQ multiplex PCR. Counted here are 43,000 or so clones, roughly 90% occurring once; the ten biggest clones make up just over 9%. The V end lost 3 bases, the J end lost 9 bases, and 6 bases lay between the germline ends. The CDR3 totals 11 residues. The V gene's germline CDR1 is SGDLS and CDR2 YYNGEE. With no exception, relapse followed autologous stem cell transplantation in all patients, and brentuximab vedotin exposure varied. This specimen consisted of peripheral blood mononuclear cells (PBMCs), obtained at baseline. This sequence was found in a human donor with classical Hodgkin lymphoma. The chain employs TRBV9 and TRBJ2-2; no clear D gene. CDR3 bases: TGTGCCAGCAGCGCCCCAAGGGAGCTGTTTTTT. It specifies CASSAPRELFF.